This T cell receptor beta chain was sequenced for a study of beta chain features in type 1 diabetes. Study overall: No age, gender or cell yield differences were seen between patients and healthy donors.

This clone showed up just a few times. Its antigen is as yet unknown. Germline CDR1 reads SEHNR; CDR2 reads FQNEAQ (reference sequence). Trimming cost V 4 bases and J 7 bases, with 11 bases left between them. The CDR3 runs to 13 residues. As every portion of the isolated RNA was reverse transcribed, the sequencing read expressed TCRB transcripts. The table came from immunoSEQ multiplex PCR; TCRdb's copy has only in-frame clones and leaves some out. The sample contains 250,000 to 300,000 clones, about 8% of which appear only once. On average, the one heparinised blood draw given by each donor was roughly 100 mL. Study-wide findings and caveats: Individuals with type 1 diabetes displayed fewer insertions and more deletions at VDJ junctions. Reads derived from cDNA could over-represent cells showing high TCR expression.

The sequence was obtained from a woman under 30 in good health. Material: central memory CD4+ T cells from blood. The V call is TRBV7-9, the J call TRBJ2-1, with unresolved D. CDR3 nucleotide sequence: TGTGCCAGCAGCTCGACGGCTCGGAATGAGCAGTTCTTC. It translates to CASSSTARNEQFF.